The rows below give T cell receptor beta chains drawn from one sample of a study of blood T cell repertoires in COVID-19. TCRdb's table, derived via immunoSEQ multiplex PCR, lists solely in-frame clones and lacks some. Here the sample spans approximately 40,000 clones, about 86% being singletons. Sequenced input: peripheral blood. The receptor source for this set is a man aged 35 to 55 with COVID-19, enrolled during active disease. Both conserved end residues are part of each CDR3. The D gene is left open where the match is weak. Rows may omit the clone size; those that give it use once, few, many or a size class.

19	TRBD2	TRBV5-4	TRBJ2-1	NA	CASSLDGLAAQLANNEQFF	TGTGCCAGCAGCTTGGACGGACTAGCGGCCCAGCTAGCGAACAATGAGCAGTTCTTC
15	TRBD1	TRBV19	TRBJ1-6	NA	CASSPGQGGNSPLHF	TGTGCCAGTAGTCCTGGGCAGGGGGGAAATTCACCCCTCCACTTT
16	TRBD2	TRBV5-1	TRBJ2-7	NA	CASRGGFATSSYEQYF	TGCGCCAGCAGGGGGGGGTTCGCGACTAGCAGCTACGAGCAGTACTTC
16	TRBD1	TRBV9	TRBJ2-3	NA	CASSLRGRFGTDTQYF	TGTGCCAGCAGCCTCAGGGGGCGATTCGGCACAGATACGCAGTATTTT
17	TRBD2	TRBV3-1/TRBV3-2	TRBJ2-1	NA	CASSQDRTSGIYNEQFF	TGTGCCAGCAGCCAAGACCGAACTAGCGGGATCTACAATGAGCAGTTCTTC
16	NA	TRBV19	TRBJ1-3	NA	CASRSVGSHSGNTIYF	TGTGCCAGTAGAAGCGTTGGCAGCCACTCTGGAAACACCATATATTTT
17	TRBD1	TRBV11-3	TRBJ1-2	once	CASSRDRWGSGSYGYTF	TGTGCCAGCAGCCGGGACAGGTGGGGGTCGGGGTCCTATGGCTACACCTTC
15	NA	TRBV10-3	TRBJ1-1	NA	CAISASGGRNTEAFF	TGTGCCATCAGTGCCTCGGGGGGAAGAAACACTGAAGCTTTCTTT
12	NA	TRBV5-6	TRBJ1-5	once	CASSRSGQPQHF	TGTGCCAGCAGCCGGTCGGGGCAGCCCCAGCATTTT
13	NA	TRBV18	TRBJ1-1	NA	CASSQQQNTEAFF	TGTGCCAGCTCCCAACAGCAGAACACTGAAGCTTTCTTT
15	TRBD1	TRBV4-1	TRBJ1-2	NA	CASSQLGQGGYGYTF	TGCGCCAGCAGCCAACTGGGACAGGGCGGCTATGGCTACACCTTC
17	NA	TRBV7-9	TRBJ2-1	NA	CASSFGQHYPPNNEQFF	TGTGCCAGCAGCTTCGGACAGCACTACCCCCCAAACAATGAGCAGTTCTTC
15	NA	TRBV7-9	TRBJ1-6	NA	CASRPAGGLNSPLHF	TGTGCCAGCAGACCGGCGGGGGGCTTGAATTCACCCCTCCACTTT
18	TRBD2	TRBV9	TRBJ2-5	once	CASSAGGLAGGPGETQYF	TGTGCCAGCAGCGCCGGAGGGCTAGCGGGAGGGCCTGGAGAGACCCAGTACTTC
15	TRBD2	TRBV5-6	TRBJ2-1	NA	CASIGTSGAYNEQFF	TGTGCCAGCATCGGGACTAGCGGCGCCTACAATGAGCAGTTCTTC
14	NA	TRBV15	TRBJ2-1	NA	CATSMPDPYNEQFF	TGTGCCACCAGCATGCCAGATCCGTACAATGAGCAGTTCTTC
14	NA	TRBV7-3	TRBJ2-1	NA	CASSVTSLANEQFF	TGTGCCAGCAGCGTTACCAGTCTGGCCAATGAGCAGTTCTTC
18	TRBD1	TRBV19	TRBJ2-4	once	CASSTLKTGGLAKNIQYF	TGTGCCAGTAGTACCTTAAAGACAGGGGGGCTAGCCAAAAACATTCAGTACTTC
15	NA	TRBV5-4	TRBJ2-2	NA	CASSLTPSNSGELFF	TGTGCCAGCAGCTTAACCCCGAGCAACTCCGGGGAGCTGTTTTTT
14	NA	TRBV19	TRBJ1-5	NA	CASSIHREGLTQHF	TGTGCCAGTAGTATACACAGGGAAGGTCTGACCCAGCATTTT
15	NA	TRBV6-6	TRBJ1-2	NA	CASRPPWGDADGYTF	TGTGCCAGCAGACCACCTTGGGGGGATGCGGATGGCTACACCTTC
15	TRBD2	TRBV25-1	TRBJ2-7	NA	CASSESGGGSYEQYF	TGTGCCAGCAGTGAATCCGGCGGGGGGAGCTACGAGCAGTACTTC
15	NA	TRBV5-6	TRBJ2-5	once	CASSPGEPTLGAQYF	TGTGCCAGCAGTCCGGGGGAGCCCACCTTGGGGGCCCAGTACTTC
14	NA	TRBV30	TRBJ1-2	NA	CAWIKQGVLYGYTF	TGTGCCTGGATCAAACAGGGAGTCCTCTATGGCTACACCTTC
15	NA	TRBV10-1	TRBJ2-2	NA	CASSPGITNTGELFF	TGCGCCAGCAGTCCGGGAATAACGAACACCGGGGAGCTGTTTTTT
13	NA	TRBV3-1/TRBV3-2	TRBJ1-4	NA	CASSQVPGEKLFF	TGTGCCAGCAGCCAAGTCCCGGGAGAAAAACTGTTTTTT
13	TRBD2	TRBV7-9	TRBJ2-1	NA	CASSPPSGEEQFF	TGTGCCAGCAGCCCACCTAGCGGGGAAGAGCAGTTCTTC
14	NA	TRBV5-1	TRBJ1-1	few	CASSKETANTEAFF	TGCGCCAGCAGCAAGGAGACGGCGAACACTGAAGCTTTCTTT
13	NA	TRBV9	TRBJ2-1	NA	CASSVGGRTSQFF	TGTGCCAGCAGCGTAGGGGGCCGGACGTCCCAGTTCTTC
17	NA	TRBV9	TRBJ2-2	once	CASSVSGGTANTGELFF	TGTGCCAGCAGCGTAAGTGGAGGGACTGCGAACACCGGGGAGCTGTTTTTT
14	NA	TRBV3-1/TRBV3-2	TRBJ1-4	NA	CASSLQGVNEKLFF	TGTGCCAGCAGTCTACAGGGAGTTAATGAAAAACTGTTTTTT
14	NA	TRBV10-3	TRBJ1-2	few	CAISESSANYGYTF	TGTGCCATCAGTGAGTCGTCAGCGAACTATGGCTACACCTTC
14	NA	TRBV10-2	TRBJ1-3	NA	CASSDNYSGNTIYF	TGCGCCAGCAGTGATAATTACTCTGGAAACACCATATATTTT
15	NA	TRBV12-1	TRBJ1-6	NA	CASSFARLDREGFHF	TGTGCCAGCAGCTTTGCCCGACTAGATAGGGAGGGGTTCCACTTT
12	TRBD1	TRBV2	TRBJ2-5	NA	CATNRGRETQYF	TGTGCCACGAACAGGGGGCGGGAGACCCAGTACTTC
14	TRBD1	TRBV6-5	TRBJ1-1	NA	CASSPGQMNTEAFF	TGTGCCAGCAGCCCGGGACAGATGAACACTGAAGCTTTCTTT
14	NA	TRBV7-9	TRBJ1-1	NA	CASSLGQPNTEAFF	TGTGCCAGCAGTCTAGGACAGCCGAACACTGAAGCTTTCTTT
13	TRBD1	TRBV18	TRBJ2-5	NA	CASSPTGKETQYF	TGTGCCAGCTCACCGACAGGGAAAGAGACCCAGTACTTC
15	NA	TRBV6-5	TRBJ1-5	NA	CASKRSRDSNQPQHF	TGTGCCAGCAAAAGGTCGCGGGATAGCAATCAGCCCCAGCATTTT
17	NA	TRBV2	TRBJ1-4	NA	CASSEVPTVGTNEKLFF	TGTGCCAGCAGTGAAGTCCCAACTGTCGGGACTAATGAAAAACTGTTTTTT
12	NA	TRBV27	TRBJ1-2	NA	CASSPGLGGYTF	TGTGCCAGCAGCCCAGGACTGGGGGGCTACACCTTC
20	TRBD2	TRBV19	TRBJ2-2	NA	CASSIEPVGLAGGHTGELFF	TGTGCCAGTAGTATAGAACCAGTGGGACTAGCGGGAGGCCACACCGGGGAGCTGTTTTTT
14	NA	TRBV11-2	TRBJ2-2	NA	CASSRDSLTGELFF	TGTGCCAGCAGCCGCGACAGTCTTACCGGGGAGCTGTTTTTT
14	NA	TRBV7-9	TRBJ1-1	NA	CASSFPGQNTEAFF	TGTGCCAGCAGCTTTCCGGGACAGAACACTGAAGCTTTCTTT
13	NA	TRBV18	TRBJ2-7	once	CASSPPQSYEQYF	TGTGCCAGCTCACCTCCACAGAGCTACGAGCAGTACTTC
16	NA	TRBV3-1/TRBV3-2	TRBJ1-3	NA	CASSPGGVVSGNTIYF	TGTGCCAGCAGCCCCGGGGGAGTGGTCTCTGGAAACACCATATATTTT
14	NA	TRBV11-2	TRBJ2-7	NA	CASSLSAGSYEQYF	TGTGCCAGCAGCTTATCGGCAGGCTCCTACGAGCAGTACTTC
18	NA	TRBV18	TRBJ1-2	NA	CASSPTPGLTFEVYGYTF	TGTGCCAGCTCACCAACCCCGGGACTCACATTCGAGGTATATGGCTACACCTTC
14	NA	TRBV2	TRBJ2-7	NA	CASSVEPGAYEQYF	TGTGCCAGCAGTGTGGAGCCGGGGGCCTACGAGCAGTACTTC
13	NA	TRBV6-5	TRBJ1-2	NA	CASSYSAGVGYTF	TGTGCCAGCAGTTACTCTGCAGGGGTTGGCTACACCTTC
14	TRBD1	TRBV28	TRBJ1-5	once	CASSPDREDQPQHF	TGTGCCAGCAGTCCAGACAGGGAGGATCAGCCCCAGCATTTT
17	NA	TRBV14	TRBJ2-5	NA	CASSQEGTHRLQETQYF	TGTGCCAGCAGCCAAGAAGGCACCCACCGACTGCAAGAGACCCAGTACTTC